Listed here are 15 T cell receptor beta chains from one sample, sequenced in a study of blood T cell repertoires in COVID-19. Measured with immunoSEQ multiplex PCR; TCRdb has only the in-frame clones, and not every one. The sample lists 110,000 to 150,000 clones; more than 85% were seen once. Material for sequencing was peripheral blood. Receptors were obtained from a human donor in a cohort sampled during active COVID-19.

The CDR3 nucleotides are TGTGCCTGGAGGGGGACAGGGAGGGGGTACGAGCAGTACTTC. Translation: CAWRGTGRGYEQYF. The chain carries TRBV30 and TRBJ2-7; 9 bases line up with TRBD1. Germline trimming cut 3 bases from V and 4 bases from J; bases unmatched to any gene: 7. Germline CDR1 is GTSNPN and CDR2 is SVGIG (reference sequence). The CDR3 is 14 amino acids.

The chain has TRBV4-1 and TRBJ1-2; possibly TRBD1 for D (6 bases). Looked up from germline, CDR1 is MGHRA and CDR2 is YSYEKL. V lost 2 bases, J lost 2 bases, and 15 bases lay in between. The CDR3 consists of 16 residues. The CDR3 DNA sequence: TGCGCCAGCAGCCAAAAATCCCGGGACACAAACTATGGCTACACCTTC. The encoded protein is CASSQKSRDTNYGYTF.

The chain joins TRBV11-2 to TRBJ2-3, with 11 bases identical to TRBD2. J gave up 5 bases and V 1 base, and 5 bases lay outside the gene matches. Germline lookup yields CDR1 SGHAT and CDR2 FQNNGV. The CDR3 extends over 16 amino acids. The CDR3 region has the DNA TGTGCCAGCAGCTTAGCACCTAGCGGGGGGCAAGATACGCAGTATTTT. Translation gives CASSLAPSGGQDTQYF.

This rearrangement joins TRBV19 to TRBJ2-5; TRBD2 might be the D (6 bases). The germline CDR1 and CDR2 sequences are LNHDA and SQIVND (reference sequence). The ends were cut back, 10 bases at V and 5 bases at J, with 20 bases in the middle. CDR3 length: 14 amino acids. The CDR3 loop reads CAKGAEGFRETQYF. The CDR3 region has the DNA TGTGCCAAAGGGGCGGAGGGGTTTCGGGAGACCCAGTACTTC.

V and J are TRBV11-2 and TRBJ2-3; 7 bases match TRBD2. Trimming cost V 5 bases and J 3 bases; bases outside gene matches: 11. This CDR3 region has 16 residues. Germline V CDR1 and CDR2: SGHAT, FQNNGV. CDR3 loop: CASSTRLARGTDTQYF. CDR3 DNA: TGTGCCAGCAGCACCCGACTAGCCCGTGGGACAGATACGCAGTATTTT.

The J gene is TRBJ2-7, the V gene TRBV11-2; D remains unclear. Germline CDR1 reads SGHAT; CDR2 reads FQNNGV. V was pared by 1 base and J by 3 bases, with 10 bases between. The length of the CDR3 is 14 residues. This CDR3 is CASSLGGSLYEQYF. The CDR3 DNA reads TGTGCCAGCAGCTTAGGCGGCAGCCTCTACGAGCAGTACTTC.

This clone came up once. The chain links TRBV7-2 to TRBJ2-1; 7 bases agree with TRBD2. CDR1 is SGHTA, CDR2 FQGNSA, per germline. The CDR3 is 17 amino acids. V shed 0 bases and J 6 bases; nucleotides not matched to a gene: 11. DNA for the CDR3: TGTGCCAGCAGCTTAGCGTGGCGCGGGAGTCCCTTCAATGAGCAGTTCTTC. Residues: CASSLAWRGSPFNEQFF.

The V call is TRBV13, the J call TRBJ2-3, with 14 bases aligning to TRBD2. Germline V gene lookup returns CDR1 PRHDT and CDR2 FYEKMQ (reference sequence). The CDR3 sequence is 19 residues long. J gave up 0 bases and V 5 bases, and 10 bases lay outside the gene matches. The CDR3 here is CASSAASGTSGGSTDTQYF. The CDR3 bases are TGTGCCAGCAGCGCAGCCTCCGGGACTAGCGGGGGAAGCACAGATACGCAGTATTTT.

The CDR3 is CATRRSTGINTEAFF. CDR3 DNA sequence: TGTGCCACCAGGAGATCGACAGGGATAAACACTGAAGCTTTCTTT. This chain links TRBV15 with TRBJ1-1; 7 nucleotides agree with TRBD1. V dropped 6 bases and J dropped 2; count of bases not matched to a gene: 9. The CDR3 is 15 residues long. From germline, CDR1 is LNHNV and CDR2 YYDKDF (reference sequence).

This clone was recorded once. This rearrangement joins TRBV2 to TRBJ2-5; a weak D match, TRBD1 (6 bases). Trimming removed 5 bases at V and 3 bases at J, with 13 bases between. This CDR3 has 14 residues. Germline CDR1 reads SNHLY; CDR2 reads FYNNEI. The DNA of the CDR3 is TGTGCCAGCAGTCCGGGACACATCGAAGAGACCCAGTACTTC. Translated, it gives CASSPGHIEETQYF.

The genes are TRBV19 and TRBJ1-5; 7 nucleotides agree with TRBD1. The germline V gene encodes CDR1 LNHDA and CDR2 SQIVND (reference sequence). The trim removed 4 bases at V and 0 bases at J, leaving 3 bases unmatched. CDR3 length: 15 residues. The CDR3 DNA reads as TGTGCCAGTAGTAGACAGGGAAATAGCAATCAGCCCCAGCATTTT. Translating it yields CASSRQGNSNQPQHF.

J is TRBJ1-4 and V is TRBV2; the D gene is possibly TRBD1 (5 bases). The CDR3 is made up of 14 amino acids. Germline V gives CDR1 SNHLY, CDR2 FYNNEI. The V and J ends lost 3 bases and 8 bases respectively, with 13 bases between them. CDR3 sequence reads: CASSDHRSQEKLFF. In DNA, the CDR3 is TGTGCCAGCAGTGACCACAGGTCCCAGGAAAAACTGTTTTTT.

The chain has TRBV2 and TRBJ2-3; 9 nucleotides line up with TRBD2. V lost 5 bases, J lost 5 bases, and 11 bases stayed unmatched. The CDR3 runs to 16 residues. Per germline, CDR1 SNHLY and CDR2 FYNNEI. CDR3 sequence reads: CASSFQRTSVGDTQYF. The CDR3 nucleotides are TGTGCCAGCAGTTTTCAAAGGACTAGCGTTGGAGATACGCAGTATTTT.

By frequency in the sample, this clone is medium-sized (0.01 to 0.1%). The chain combines TRBV5-4 with TRBJ2-7, with 10 bases aligning to TRBD2. The CDR3 length is 16 residues. V shed 0 bases and J 0 bases; nucleotides not matched to a gene: 3. Germline CDR1 SGHNT, CDR2 YYREEE (reference sequence). The CDR3 nucleotides are TGTGCCAGCAGCTTGGGTGGGACTAGCGCCTCCTACGAGCAGTACTTC. Encoded protein: CASSLGGTSASYEQYF.

The chain uses TRBV6-5 and TRBJ2-1; possibly TRBD1 for D (6 bases). Trimming stripped 6 bases from V and 8 bases from J, with 8 bases between. CDR3 length equals 11 residues. Germline CDR1 MNHEY, CDR2 SVGAGI. CDR3 DNA: TGTGCCAGCAGCGACAGGTATGAGCAGTTCTTC. This translates into CASSDRYEQFF.